Detailed here is one T cell receptor beta chain. The data stem from a study of blood T cell repertoires in COVID-19. The CDR3 contains 14 residues. Per the germline V gene, CDR1 is SGHRS and CDR2 is YFSETQ. V lost 1 base and J lost 3, with 11 bases in between. The table came from immunoSEQ multiplex PCR; TCRdb's copy has only in-frame clones and leaves some out. The repertoire holds about 500,000 clones, with 75% to 90% as singletons. The sample taken for sequencing was peripheral blood. The J gene is TRBJ2-7, the V gene TRBV5-1; D may be TRBD2 (6 bases). This receptor was identified in a man younger than 35 with COVID-19, enrolled during active disease. In nucleotides, the CDR3 is TGCGCCAGCAGCTTGACGGGAGAGGGCTACGAGCAGTACTTC. Encoded protein: CASSLTGEGYEQYF.